These 30 T cell receptor beta chains were sequenced from one sample in a study of blood T cell repertoires in COVID-19. Assay: immunoSEQ multiplex PCR; the TCRdb copy retains only in-frame clones and omits some. The top ten hold roughly 20% of the sample, which has 40,000 to 55,000 clones, 70% to 80% seen once. Sample: peripheral blood. These receptors were obtained from a man aged 65 to 85 with acute or convalescent COVID-19.

The chain links TRBV6-6 to TRBJ1-2; 8 bases match TRBD1. From germline, CDR1 is MNHNY and CDR2 SVGAGI (reference sequence). CDR3 length equals 13 residues. V shed 7 bases and J 5 bases; nucleotides not matched to a gene: 6. The CDR3 is CASTLQGEYGYTF. The DNA of the CDR3 is TGTGCCAGCACCTTACAGGGGGAATATGGCTACACCTTC.

This clone was seen a few times. This chain links TRBV27 with TRBJ2-7; 8 nucleotides line up with TRBD2. V trimming: 3 bases; J trimming: 4 bases; junction bases outside the gene matches: 11. CDR3 size: 16 residues. CDR1 and CDR2 (germline): MNHEY, SMNVEV (reference sequence). The CDR3 spells CASSFKGGGGIYEQYF. The CDR3 DNA reads as TGTGCCAGCAGTTTTAAGGGGGGCGGGGGGATTTACGAGCAGTACTTC.

The chain is built from TRBV5-1 and TRBJ1-2; 8 bases align to TRBD1. With V trimmed by 4 bases and J by 4 bases, 9 bases remained unmatched. This CDR3 has 15 residues. Germline CDR1 reads SGHRS; CDR2 reads YFSETQ. The CDR3 loop is CASSKTGTGIYGYTF. The CDR3 nucleotides are TGCGCCAGCAGCAAGACCGGGACAGGCATCTATGGCTACACCTTC.

The chain couples TRBV5-1 to TRBJ2-3; tentatively, D is TRBD1 (6 bases). Germline V lookup: CDR1 SGHRS, CDR2 YFSETQ. With 3 bases removed from V and 2 bases from J, the gap between germline ends came to 16 bases. The CDR3 consists of 16 residues. This chain's CDR3 is CASSSYIGTNTDTQYF. CDR3 sequence (DNA): TGCGCCAGCAGCTCCTATATCGGGACAAACACAGATACGCAGTATTTT.

J is TRBJ2-5 and V is TRBV7-3; TRBD2 matches at 10 bases. This CDR3 region has 15 residues. V shed 2 bases, J shed 7 bases, and the junction held 7 bases outside the gene matches. Germline V lookup: CDR1 SGHTA, CDR2 FQGTGA. CDR3 in amino acids: CASSLGTSGDVTQYF. The CDR3, as DNA: TGTGCCAGCAGCTTAGGAACTAGCGGGGATGTGACCCAGTACTTC.

This sequence joins TRBV9 and TRBJ2-5; 7 bases are shared with TRBD2. The CDR3 totals 15 residues. J lost 4 bases, V lost 0 bases, and 6 bases had no gene match. Germline V gene sequence: CDR1 SGDLS, CDR2 YYNGEE. CDR3 nucleotides: TGTGCCAGCAGCGTAGCCGGGGGGAATCTAGAGACCCAGTACTTC. Its protein is CASSVAGGNLETQYF.

The V gene is TRBV5-4, the J gene TRBJ2-7, with 10 bases that match TRBD2. In germline, CDR1 is SGHNT, CDR2 YYREEE (reference sequence). CDR3 length equals 14 residues. V lost 0 bases, J lost 9 bases, and 6 bases stayed unmatched. Here the CDR3 reads CASSLASGGARQYF. CDR3 in DNA: TGTGCCAGCAGCTTGGCCAGCGGGGGGGCCAGGCAGTACTTC. Looking up the rest from reference TRBV5-4 and TRBJ2-7 gives the full variable domain: ETGVTQSPTHLIKTRGQQVTLRCSSQSGHNTVSWYQQALGQGPQFIFQYYREEENGRGNFPPRFSGLQFPNYSSELNVNALELDDSALYLCASSLASGGARQYFGPGTRLTVT.

V gene TRBV5-5 combines with J gene TRBJ1-4; 10 bases are a match to TRBD1. J gave up 1 base and V 4 bases, and 7 bases lay outside the gene matches. The CDR3 covers 17 residues. In germline, CDR1 is SGHKS, CDR2 YYEKEE (reference sequence). This chain's CDR3 is CASSRLDRGLTNEKLFF. The CDR3 region has the DNA TGTGCCAGCAGCCGGCTCGACAGGGGGCTAACTAATGAAAAACTGTTTTTT. Drawing the rest from reference TRBV5-5 and TRBJ1-4, the complete variable domain is DAGVTQSPTHLIKTRGQQVTLRCSPISGHKSVSWYQQVLGQGPQFIFQYYEKEERGRGNFPDRFSARQFPNYSSELNVNALLLGDSALYLCASSRLDRGLTNEKLFFGSGTQLSVL.

The genes are TRBV28 and TRBJ2-5; 10 positions agree with TRBD1. The ends lost 4 bases at V and 4 bases at J; junction bases unmatched: 6. CDR1 and CDR2 from the germline V gene are MDHEN and SYDVKM. The CDR3 sequence is 15 residues long. This chain's CDR3 is CASSSRQGARETQYF. As DNA, the CDR3 is TGTGCCAGCAGTTCACGACAGGGGGCGAGAGAGACCCAGTACTTC.

The CDR3 DNA reads TGTGCCAGCAGCTTATGGGGACTCTCGGCCGCAAATACGCAGTATTTT. Translating gives CASSLWGLSAANTQYF. The chain has TRBV13 and TRBJ2-3, with TRBD2 as a possible D gene (6 bases). The V gene lost 2 bases and the J gene lost 7 bases, with 19 bases spanning the gap. Germline V gene lookup returns CDR1 PRHDT and CDR2 FYEKMQ (reference sequence). There are 16 residues in the CDR3.

The chain joins TRBV3-1 (or the pseudogene TRBV3-2) to TRBJ1-5; a weak D match, TRBD1 (5 bases). The V gene lost 4 bases and the J gene lost 4 bases, with 8 bases spanning the gap. The CDR3 loop spans 13 amino acids. Germline CDR1 LGHDT, CDR2 YNNKEL (reference sequence). As DNA, the CDR3 is TGTGCCAGCAGCCGGGGGGGGAATCAGCCCCAGCATTTT. It codes for CASSRGGNQPQHF.

V is TRBV27 and J is TRBJ1-2; possibly TRBD1 for D (5 bases). Germline CDR1 and CDR2: MNHEY and SMNVEV (reference sequence). The CDR3 contains 15 residues. V was clipped by 0 bases and J by 0 bases, with 8 bases between them. The CDR3 coding sequence is TGTGCCAGCAGTTTATCGCAAGGGGCTAACTATGGCTACACCTTC. Translation gives CASSLSQGANYGYTF.

V is TRBV19 and J is TRBJ1-1, with TRBD1 matching 8 bases. This CDR3 is built from 16 residues. Germline V gives CDR1 LNHDA, CDR2 SQIVND (reference sequence). The V gene end was trimmed by 3 bases and the J gene end by 1 base; junction bases not matched to a gene: 7. The CDR3 sequence is CASSIGQGHSNTEAFF. The CDR3 DNA reads TGTGCCAGTAGTATCGGACAGGGCCATTCGAACACTGAAGCTTTCTTT.

Here the CDR3 DNA reads TGTGCCAGCAGACCCACAGGGAACTATGGCTACACCTTC. This gives the protein CASRPTGNYGYTF. This rearrangement joins TRBV6-5 to TRBJ1-2, with D possibly TRBD1 on 6 matching bases. From germline, CDR1 is MNHEY and CDR2 SVGAGI. The CDR3 contains 13 residues. V was cut by 6 bases and J by 2 bases, with 10 bases left in between.

V gene TRBV14 combines with J gene TRBJ2-1, with 9 bases aligning to TRBD1. Trimming at V came to 4 bases and at J to 3 bases, leaving 7 bases not matched to a gene. The length of the CDR3 is 16 residues. Per the germline V gene, CDR1 is SGHDN and CDR2 is FVKESK. CDR3 nucleotide sequence: TGTGCCAGCAGCCCTCAGACAGGGGGATTCTACAATGAGCAGTTCTTC. Amino acid sequence: CASSPQTGGFYNEQFF. Combining the CDR3 with reference TRBV14 and TRBJ2-1 gives the whole variable domain EAGVTQFPSHSVIEKGQTVTLRCDPISGHDNLYWYRRVMGKEIKFLLHFVKESKQDESGMPNNRFLAERTGGTYSTLKVQPAELEDSGVYFCASSPQTGGFYNEQFFGPGTRLTVL.

This rearrangement joins TRBV5-1 to TRBJ1-4; a weak D match, TRBD1 (6 bases). Trimming took 0 bases from V and 2 from J, leaving 8 bases between them. CDR3 length: 15 amino acids. Germline lookup yields CDR1 SGHRS and CDR2 YFSETQ. The CDR3 sequence: CASSLVRGTNEKLFF. The CDR3 DNA is TGCGCCAGCAGCTTGGTTAGGGGGACTAATGAAAAACTGTTTTTT.

The chain links TRBV18 to TRBJ1-2; D gene ambiguous. The CDR3 totals 14 residues. CDR1 and CDR2 from the germline V gene are KGHSH and LQKENI. V lost 1 base and J lost 4, with 10 bases in between. The CDR3 coding sequence is TGTGCCAGCTCACCACAGGTTGAGGGCTATGGCTACACCTTC. This encodes CASSPQVEGYGYTF.

The V call is TRBV7-9, the J call TRBJ2-2, with a possible D match to TRBD2 (5 bases). Germline V gene lookup returns CDR1 SEHNR and CDR2 FQNEAQ (reference sequence). This CDR3 spans 17 amino acids. Trimming cost V 2 bases and J 0 bases, with 13 bases left between them. DNA of the CDR3: TGTGCCAGCAGCTTACGGAGCGGCCCCGCGAACACCGGGGAGCTGTTTTTT. It translates to CASSLRSGPANTGELFF.

The chain uses TRBV5-6 and TRBJ2-2, with TRBD1 as a possible D gene (6 bases). The germline V gene encodes CDR1 SGHDT and CDR2 YYEEEE. The CDR3 runs to 15 residues. V was trimmed by 1 base and J by 1 base, leaving 8 bases between them. The CDR3 bases are TGTGCCAGCAGCTTGTGGGGGCTGAACACCGGGGAGCTGTTTTTT. Its protein product is CASSLWGLNTGELFF.

V is TRBV7-2 and J is TRBJ1-5; 10 nucleotides line up with TRBD1. With 5 bases clipped from V and 6 bases from J, the junction kept 7 bases outside the gene matches. The CDR3 extends over 15 amino acids. Germline V gene sequence: CDR1 SGHTA, CDR2 FQGNSA. Here the CDR3 DNA reads TGTGCCAGCAGCGATCGGACAGGGGGTCGTCAGCCCCAGCATTTT. Amino acid sequence: CASSDRTGGRQPQHF. Filled out from reference TRBV7-2 and TRBJ1-5, the complete variable domain reads GAGVSQSPSNKVTEKGKDVELRCDPISGHTALYWYRQSLGQGLEFLIYFQGNSAPDKSGLPSDRFSAERTGGSVSTLTIQRTQQEDSAVYLCASSDRTGGRQPQHFGDGTRLSIL.

Concerning this clone itself: An end of the junction differs from the germline gene, which may be a read error. The chain employs TRBV4-3 and TRBJ2-4; possibly TRBD1 for D (5 bases). The CDR3 is 14 amino acids. In germline, CDR1 is LGHNA, CDR2 YSLEER. The CDR3 sequence is CASNQDLGRNIQYF. The CDR3 region has the DNA TGCGCCAGCAACCAAGATTTGGGGCGGAACATTCAGTACTTC.

The genes are TRBV12-5 and TRBJ1-3; D unclear. Trimming stripped 3 bases from V and 0 bases from J, with 6 bases between. The CDR3 has 14 residues. Germline values: CDR1 LGHNT, CDR2 FRNRAP. The CDR3 protein is CASGFTSSGNTIYF. Here the CDR3 DNA reads TGTGCTAGTGGTTTCACGAGCTCTGGAAACACCATATATTTT.

This sequence joins TRBV18 and TRBJ1-1; 12 bases agree with TRBD1. Germline values: CDR1 KGHSH, CDR2 LQKENI. The CDR3 sequence is 18 residues long. V shed 6 bases and J 4 bases; nucleotides not matched to a gene: 15. CDR3 nucleotide sequence: TGTGCCAGCTCGCGGACCGCCGGGACAGGGGGCAGGGGCACTGAAGCTTTCTTT. Translating gives CASSRTAGTGGRGTEAFF.

This chain links TRBV4-3 with TRBJ1-5; D gene uncertain. This CDR3 comprises 16 residues. V was cut by 1 base and J by 1 base, with 11 bases left in between. The germline gives CDR1 LGHNA, CDR2 YSLEER. This CDR3 reads CASSQGLVRSNQPQHF. In DNA, the CDR3 is TGCGCCAGCAGCCAAGGTCTCGTGCGGAGCAATCAGCCCCAGCATTTT.

This chain links TRBV5-5 with TRBJ1-2; 7 nucleotides match TRBD1. The ends lost 4 bases at V and 0 bases at J; junction bases unmatched: 6. The length of the CDR3 is 15 residues. Germline assignment: CDR1 SGHKS and CDR2 YYEKEE (reference sequence). The chain's CDR3 is CASSPGGGTNYGYTF. DNA of the CDR3: TGTGCCAGCAGCCCCGGAGGGGGCACTAACTATGGCTACACCTTC. Drawing the rest from reference TRBV5-5 and TRBJ1-2, the complete variable domain is DAGVTQSPTHLIKTRGQQVTLRCSPISGHKSVSWYQQVLGQGPQFIFQYYEKEERGRGNFPDRFSARQFPNYSSELNVNALLLGDSALYLCASSPGGGTNYGYTFGSGTRLTVV.

V gene TRBV13 combines with J gene TRBJ2-7; 15 bases match TRBD2. V was clipped by 5 bases and J by 4 bases; unmatched bases: 9. The CDR3 is 17 amino acids. Germline V gene sequence: CDR1 PRHDT, CDR2 FYEKMQ (reference sequence). The CDR3 coding sequence is TGTGCCAGCAGCCCGGGACTAGCGGGGGGCCCCCGTTACGAGCAGTACTTC. Translation gives CASSPGLAGGPRYEQYF.

The chain carries TRBV18 and TRBJ2-7; weak D call: TRBD2 (5 bases). The germline V and J ends were trimmed by 3 bases and 3 bases, with 9 bases remaining between them. The germline CDR1 and CDR2 sequences are KGHSH and LQKENI. The CDR3 runs to 13 residues. The DNA of the CDR3 is TGTGCCAGCTCACCCCGGGGAAGCTACGAGCAGTACTTC. The encoded protein is CASSPRGSYEQYF.

This chain connects TRBV4-3 to TRBJ1-2; 8 bases are shared with TRBD1. Germline values: CDR1 LGHNA, CDR2 YSLEER. This CDR3 has 15 amino acids. J gave up 3 bases and V 3 bases, and 6 bases lay outside the gene matches. The CDR3 loop reads CASSQGTGGYYGYTF. The CDR3 bases are TGCGCCAGCAGCCAGGGGACAGGTGGCTACTATGGCTACACCTTC.

The chain combines TRBV21-1 with TRBJ2-1; the table's D call, TRBD2, was not checked against the DNA. TRBV21-1 is termed a pseudogene. The CDR3 spans 20 residues. For the CDR3, the DNA is TGTGCCAGCAGCAAAGCCGCGAGTAACGGGACTAGCGGGGGGAGGGATGAGCAGTTCTTC. Translation: CASSKAASNGTSGGRDEQFF.

This chain joins TRBV7-2 and TRBJ2-7; 13 nucleotides align to TRBD2. The CDR3 extends over 16 amino acids. CDR1 and CDR2 (germline): SGHTA, FQGNSA. Trimming removed 5 bases from V and 0 bases from J; junction bases left unmatched: 4. The CDR3 reads CASSPGLAGTSYEQYF. The CDR3 bases are TGTGCCAGCAGCCCGGGACTAGCGGGGACCTCCTACGAGCAGTACTTC.